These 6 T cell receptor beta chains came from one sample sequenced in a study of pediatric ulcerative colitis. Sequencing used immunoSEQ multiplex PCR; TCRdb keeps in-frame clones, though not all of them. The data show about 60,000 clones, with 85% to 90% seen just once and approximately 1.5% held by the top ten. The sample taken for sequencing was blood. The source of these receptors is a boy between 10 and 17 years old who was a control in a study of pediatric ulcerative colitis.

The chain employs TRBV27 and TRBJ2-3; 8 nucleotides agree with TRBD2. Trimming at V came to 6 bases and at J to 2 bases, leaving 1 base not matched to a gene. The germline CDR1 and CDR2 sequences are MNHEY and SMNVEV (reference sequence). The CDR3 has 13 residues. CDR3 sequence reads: CASSGRATDTQYF. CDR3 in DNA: TGTGCCAGCAGCGGGAGGGCCACAGATACGCAGTATTTT.

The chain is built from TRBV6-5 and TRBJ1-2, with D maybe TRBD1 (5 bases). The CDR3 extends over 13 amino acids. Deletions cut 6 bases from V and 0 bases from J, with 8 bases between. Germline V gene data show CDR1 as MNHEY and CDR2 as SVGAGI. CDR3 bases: TGTGCCAGCAGCCCGACAGCTAACTATGGCTACACCTTC. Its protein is CASSPTANYGYTF.

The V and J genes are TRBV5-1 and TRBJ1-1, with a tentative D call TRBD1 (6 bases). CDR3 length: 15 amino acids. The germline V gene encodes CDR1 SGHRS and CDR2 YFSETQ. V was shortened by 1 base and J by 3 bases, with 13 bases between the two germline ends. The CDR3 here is CASSLQGISDTEAFF. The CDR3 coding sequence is TGCGCCAGCAGCTTGCAGGGGATATCGGACACTGAAGCTTTCTTT.

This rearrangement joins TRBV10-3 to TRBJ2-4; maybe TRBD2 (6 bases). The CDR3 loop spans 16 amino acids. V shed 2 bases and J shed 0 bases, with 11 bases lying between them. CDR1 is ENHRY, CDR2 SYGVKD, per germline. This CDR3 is CAISEGGRQAKNIQYF. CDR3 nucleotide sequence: TGTGCCATCAGTGAGGGGGGGAGGCAAGCCAAAAACATTCAGTACTTC.

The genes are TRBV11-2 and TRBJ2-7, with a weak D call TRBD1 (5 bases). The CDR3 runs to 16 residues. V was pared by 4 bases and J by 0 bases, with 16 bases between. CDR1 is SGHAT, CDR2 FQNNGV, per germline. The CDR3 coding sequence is TGTGCCAGCAGCTCACTCACAGGTCTGAGCTCCTACGAGCAGTACTTC. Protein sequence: CASSSLTGLSSYEQYF. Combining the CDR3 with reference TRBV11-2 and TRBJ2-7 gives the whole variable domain EAGVAQSPRYKIIEKRQSVAFWCNPISGHATLYWYQQILGQGPKLLIQFQNNGVVDDSQLPKDRFSAERLKGVDSTLKIQPAKLEDSAVYLCASSSLTGLSSYEQYFGPGTRLTVT.

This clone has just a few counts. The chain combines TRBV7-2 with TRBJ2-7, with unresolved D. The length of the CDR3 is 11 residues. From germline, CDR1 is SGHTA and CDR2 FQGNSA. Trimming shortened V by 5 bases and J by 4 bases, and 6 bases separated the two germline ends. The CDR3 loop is CASSLQYEQYF. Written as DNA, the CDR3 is TGTGCCAGCAGCCTCCAATACGAGCAGTACTTC.